The T cell receptor beta chain described here comes from a study of cytomegalovirus exposure and HLA in healthy donors. CDR1 and CDR2 (germline): MDHEN, SYDVKM. With V trimmed by 5 bases and J by 7 bases, 4 bases remained unmatched. This CDR3 spans 14 amino acids. TCRdb's table, derived via immunoSEQ multiplex PCR, lists solely in-frame clones and lacks some. The sample contains 73,000 or so clones, over 90% of which appear only once. The origin of this receptor is a woman aged 18-30 years in good health and CMV-seropositive. V usage is TRBV28 and J usage is TRBJ1-6; 8 bases fit TRBD1. Sequencing used PBMCs. The CDR3 reads CASSDDRGNSPLHF. CDR3 DNA sequence: TGTGCCAGCAGTGATGACAGGGGCAATTCACCCCTCCACTTT.